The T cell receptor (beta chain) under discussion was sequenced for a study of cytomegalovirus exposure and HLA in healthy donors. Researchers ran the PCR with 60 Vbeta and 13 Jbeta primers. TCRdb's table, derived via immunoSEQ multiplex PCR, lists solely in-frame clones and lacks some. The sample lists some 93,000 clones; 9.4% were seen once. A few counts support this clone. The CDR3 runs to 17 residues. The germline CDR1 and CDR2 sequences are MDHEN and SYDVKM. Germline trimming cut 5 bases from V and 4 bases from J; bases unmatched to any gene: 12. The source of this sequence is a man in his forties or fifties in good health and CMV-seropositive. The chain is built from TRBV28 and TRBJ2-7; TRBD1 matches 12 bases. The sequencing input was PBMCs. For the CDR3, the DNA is TGTGCCAGCAGTCCTCCGGGGGGACAGGGGGCTGGGTACGAGCAGTACTTC. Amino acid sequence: CASSPPGGQGAGYEQYF.